This passage covers 12 T cell receptor beta chains from one sample sequenced in a study of identical twins. TCRdb re-derived calls from the 5' RACE reads in MiXCR, one entry per CDR3 protein. This sample yields roughly 770,000 distinct CDR3 sequences, of which roughly 18% are seen a single time; around 12% belongs to the top ten. This sample also appeared in a second study, on T cells expressing NK-cell markers.

Sequencing input: PBMCs. Receptors originate from a woman aged 18-29 years in good health.

This clonotype was counted at least ten times. This chain joins TRBV5-1 and TRBJ2-5, with D maybe TRBD1 (5 bases). CDR1 is SGHRS and CDR2 is YFSETQ in the germline V gene. This CDR3 is built from 13 residues. Trimming removed 3 bases at V and 5 bases at J, with 11 bases between. The CDR3 is CASSSQGRETQYF. The DNA of the CDR3 is TGCGCCAGCAGCTCCCAGGGTAGGGAGACCCAGTACTTC.

This clonotype was seen more than once but under ten times. The chain carries TRBV20-1 and TRBJ2-3, with D hard to call. Trimming removed 3 bases from V and 0 bases from J, with 10 bases in between. The length of the CDR3 is 14 residues. CDR1 and CDR2 (germline): DFQATT, SNEGSKA (reference sequence). In DNA form, the CDR3 reads TGCAGTGCTAGGAGGCTAACTAGCACAGATACGCAGTATTTT. This translates into CSARRLTSTDTQYF.

This clonotype was counted between two and nine times. This chain uses TRBV29-1 with TRBJ2-3, with no clear D. This CDR3 contains 15 residues. CDR1 and CDR2 from the germline V gene are SQVTM and ANQGSEA. Trimming left V 1 base short and J 0 bases short, with 11 bases between. The CDR3 DNA follows: TGCAGCGTTGAAGGTTCGGCGGAGAGCACAGATACGCAGTATTTT. Translated: CSVEGSAESTDTQYF.

This clonotype has a handful of counts. J is TRBJ1-1 and V is TRBV7-9; perhaps TRBD1 as D (5 bases). The CDR3 consists of 14 residues. CDR1 and CDR2 (germline): SEHNR, FQNEAQ (reference sequence). Trimming took 6 bases from V and 4 from J, leaving 15 bases between them. In nucleotides, the CDR3 is TGTGCCAGCAGTCTCATTCAGGGTATCACTGAAGCTTTCTTT. Encoded protein: CASSLIQGITEAFF.

This clonotype was detected only a few times. This chain connects TRBV6-5 to TRBJ1-2; D is ambiguous. The CDR3 is 14 residues long. CDR1 is MNHEY, CDR2 SVGAGI, per germline. V lost 0 bases, J lost 0 bases, and 5 bases lay in between. In DNA form, the CDR3 reads TGTGCCAGCAGTTACTCTGCGCCTAACTATGGCTACACCTTC. Protein: CASSYSAPNYGYTF.

This clonotype was seen many times. The chain carries TRBV29-1 and TRBJ1-4, with D uncertain. Germline CDR1 and CDR2: SQVTM and ANQGSEA. The CDR3 contains 11 residues. The CDR3 DNA reads TGCTCAACTATCACTAATGAAAAACTGTTTTTT. Translation gives CSTITNEKLFF.

This clonotype was counted between two and nine times. The rearrangement joins TRBV4-2 to TRBJ2-1; 8 bases line up with TRBD2. Germline V gives CDR1 LGHNA, CDR2 YNFKEQ. CDR3 length: 15 residues. The J segment lost 8 bases and the V segment lost 0 bases, leaving 6 bases of the junction unmatched. This CDR3 is CASSQDSGRSDEQFF. The DNA for the CDR3 is TGTGCCAGCAGCCAAGACAGCGGGAGAAGTGATGAGCAGTTCTTC.

This chain links TRBV11-2 with TRBJ2-2; no clear D gene. This CDR3 contains 16 residues. Trimming shortened V by 1 base and J by 0 bases, and 9 bases separated the two germline ends. The germline V gene encodes CDR1 SGHAT and CDR2 FQNNGV. In DNA, the CDR3 is TGTGCCAGCAGCTTAGCTACAGCCGCGAACACCGGGGAGCTGTTTTTT. It is translated as CASSLATAANTGELFF.

In its sample, this clonotype was seen many times. CDR3 amino acids: CASSLEGRRVAGYTF. The CDR3 DNA is TGTGCCAGCAGTTTGGAGGGTAGGAGAGTAGCCGGCTACACCTTC. The rearrangement joins TRBV12-3 or TRBV12-4 to TRBJ1-2; D unclear. V was trimmed by 3 bases and J by 8 bases, leaving 19 bases between them. The CDR3 runs 15 residues.

This clonotype was seen only a few times. The V and J genes are TRBV20-1 and TRBJ1-2, with TRBD1 matching 10 bases. Trimming took 6 bases from V and 4 from J; bases not matched to a gene: 8. In germline, CDR1 is DFQATT, CDR2 SNEGSKA (reference sequence). CDR3 length equals 14 residues. This CDR3 is CSAHDRGQGYGYTF. In DNA form, the CDR3 reads TGCAGTGCGCACGACAGGGGGCAAGGCTATGGCTACACCTTC.

The V and J genes are TRBV11-2 and TRBJ2-3; 15 bases line up with TRBD2. This CDR3 has 20 residues. The ends lost 2 bases at V and 2 bases at J; junction bases unmatched: 11. Germline V lookup: CDR1 SGHAT, CDR2 FQNNGV. CDR3 coding DNA: TGTGCCAGCAGCTTACGGACTAGCGGGGGGGCGGACGGGCCCACAGATACGCAGTATTTT. Protein sequence: CASSLRTSGGADGPTDTQYF.

CDR3 DNA sequence: TGCAGTGCTAGCCCAACAGCGGGAGCCGGAACCGGGGAGCTGTTTTTT. Residues: CSASPTAGAGTGELFF. The chain links TRBV20-1 to TRBJ2-2; 8 bases align to TRBD2. J was trimmed by 5 bases and V by 3 bases; bases with no gene match: 11. The CDR3 sequence is 16 residues long. The V gene's germline CDR1 is DFQATT and CDR2 SNEGSKA (reference sequence).